Below, 30 T cell receptor beta chains from the same sample are listed, as sequenced in a study of graft-versus-host responses after intestinal transplantation. These receptors have no identified antigens. Libraries were prepared by immunoSEQ multiplex PCR; TCRdb keeps only in-frame clonotypes and omits some of them. Of fewer than 110,000 clones listed, approximately 94% were seen once; the top ten hold under 1.5%. Sequencing was performed on unstimulated CD8+ T cells sorted from spleen or lymph node cells, taken before intestinal transplant. These receptors were taken from a human donor who received an intestinal transplant.

CDR3 region: CASSDVSNQPQHF. The CDR3 DNA reads TGTGCCAGCAGTGACGTTAGCAATCAGCCCCAGCATTTT. This chain joins TRBV25-1 and TRBJ1-5; D is uncertain. The CDR3 has 13 residues. Trimming took 3 bases from V and 0 from J, leaving 3 bases between them. Germline V gene sequence: CDR1 MGHDK, CDR2 SYGVNS.

This chain links TRBV6-1 with TRBJ1-5, with D hard to call. The CDR3 contains 13 residues. Trimming removed 8 bases at V and 4 bases at J, with 12 bases between. CDR1 MNHNS and CDR2 SASEGT come from the germline V gene. The CDR3 here is CASGTQPNQPQHF. CDR3 nucleotides: TGTGCCAGCGGAACTCAGCCGAATCAGCCCCAGCATTTT.

J is TRBJ1-1 and V is TRBV5-4; the D is unclear. V shed 4 bases and J shed 0 bases, with 7 bases lying between them. Germline V gives CDR1 SGHNT, CDR2 YYREEE (reference sequence). The CDR3 has 13 amino acids. DNA for the CDR3: TGTGCCAGCAGCGGGGTCATGAACACTGAAGCTTTCTTT. It yields the protein CASSGVMNTEAFF.

This chain joins TRBV9 and TRBJ1-4; D is unresolved. CDR1 SGDLS and CDR2 YYNGEE come from the germline V gene. Trimming removed 0 bases from V and 0 bases from J, with 3 bases in between. The CDR3 covers 14 residues. CDR3 amino acids: CASSVGSTNEKLFF. The CDR3 DNA reads TGTGCCAGCAGCGTAGGATCAACTAATGAAAAACTGTTTTTT.

The chain employs TRBV5-5 and TRBJ2-5; TRBD2 matches at 10 bases. The CDR3 runs 15 residues. Germline V gene lookup returns CDR1 SGHKS and CDR2 YYEKEE (reference sequence). V dropped 0 bases and J dropped 5; count of bases not matched to a gene: 4. CDR3 in amino acids: CASSLALAGEETQYF. Written as DNA, the CDR3 is TGTGCCAGCAGCTTGGCCCTAGCGGGGGAGGAGACCCAGTACTTC.

The V call is TRBV5-1, the J call TRBJ2-7; 7 nucleotides match TRBD1. The CDR3 loop spans 14 amino acids. Germline CDR1 is SGHRS and CDR2 is YFSETQ. J was trimmed by 7 bases and V by 4 bases; bases with no gene match: 11. The CDR3 region has the DNA TGCGCCAGCAGCCCCCTGACAGGGCAGGAGGAGCAGTACTTC. Translation: CASSPLTGQEEQYF.

This clone was detected once. The gene calls are TRBV11-3 and TRBJ1-2, with D maybe TRBD1 (6 bases). The germline gives CDR1 SGHNT, CDR2 YENEEA. V lost 5 bases and J lost 8, with 15 bases in between. The CDR3 sequence is 13 residues long. The CDR3 sequence is CASSPDRPEGYTF. In DNA form, the CDR3 reads TGTGCCAGCAGCCCAGACAGGCCTGAGGGCTACACCTTC.

The V and J genes are TRBV13 and TRBJ2-1; 7 bases are a match to TRBD1. The junction had 11 bases not matched to a gene; V was cut back by 5 bases and J by 4 bases. Germline V gene data show CDR1 as PRHDT and CDR2 as FYEKMQ (reference sequence). This CDR3 region has 16 residues. Written as DNA, the CDR3 is TGTGCCAGCAGCGTAGCGACAGGGTCGAAATACAATGAGCAGTTCTTC. Translating it yields CASSVATGSKYNEQFF.

The J gene is TRBJ2-1, the V gene TRBV4-1, with 11 nucleotides matching TRBD2. After removal of 5 bases from V and 7 bases from J, the junction contained 7 bases not matched to a gene. Germline CDR1 and CDR2: MGHRA and YSYEKL. This CDR3 has 15 residues. CDR3 loop: CASSYSGGARNEQFF. The CDR3 DNA sequence: TGCGCCAGCAGCTATAGCGGGGGGGCCAGAAATGAGCAGTTCTTC.

This clone was found once. The J gene is TRBJ2-3, the V gene TRBV6-5; D possibly corresponds to TRBD2 (6 bases). Per germline, CDR1 MNHEY and CDR2 SVGAGI. CDR3 length equals 15 residues. The ends were cut back, 7 bases at V and 2 bases at J, with 16 bases in the middle. The CDR3 sequence: CASTSHGGATDTQYF. CDR3 DNA: TGTGCCAGCACCAGCCACGGGGGAGCCACAGATACGCAGTATTTT.

This clone was detected only a few times. The CDR3 nucleotides read TGTGCCAGCAGCTTAGTTTTGTACGAGCAGTACTTC. This translates into CASSLVLYEQYF. The chain couples TRBV7-9 to TRBJ2-7, with D hard to call. Trimming pared 1 base from V and 4 bases from J, leaving 5 bases between. In germline, CDR1 is SEHNR, CDR2 FQNEAQ (reference sequence). CDR3 size: 12 residues.

The chain carries TRBV9 and TRBJ2-3; 7 bases align to TRBD1. The CDR3 loop spans 17 amino acids. The junction had 13 bases not matched to a gene; V was cut back by 0 bases and J by 6 bases. Germline-derived CDR1 and CDR2 are SGDLS and YYNGEE. The CDR3 nucleotides are TGTGCCAGCAGCGTAGAAGGGGCGGACAGGCCCCACGATACGCAGTATTTT. It translates to CASSVEGADRPHDTQYF.

The V call is TRBV4-1, the J call TRBJ1-2; TRBD1 is a possible D gene (5 bases). Per the germline V gene, CDR1 is MGHRA and CDR2 is YSYEKL. Trimming took 1 base from V and 6 from J, leaving 18 bases between them. The CDR3 is 16 amino acids. Written as DNA, the CDR3 is TGCGCCAGCAGCCAAGGGGATCTTGGGGGATCGGATGGCTACACCTTC. Amino acid sequence: CASSQGDLGGSDGYTF.

V is TRBV27 and J is TRBJ2-3, with 11 bases that match TRBD2. The junction had 9 bases not matched to a gene; V was cut back by 2 bases and J by 8 bases. CDR1 and CDR2 from the germline V gene are MNHEY and SMNVEV (reference sequence). The CDR3 runs to 16 residues. The CDR3 here is CASSLRALAGVSTQYF. The CDR3 coding sequence is TGTGCCAGCAGTTTAAGGGCACTAGCGGGGGTTAGTACGCAGTATTTT.

The V call is TRBV11-2, the J call TRBJ1-2; D might be TRBD1 (5 bases). V was clipped by 5 bases and J by 4 bases, with 20 bases between them. Germline lookup yields CDR1 SGHAT and CDR2 FQNNGV. This CDR3 is 16 amino acids long. CDR3 nucleotides: TGTGCCAGCAGCCCCTCGCGGGGGAGCCTTTCCTATGGCTACACCTTC. This codes for CASSPSRGSLSYGYTF.

This rearrangement joins TRBV6-1 to TRBJ1-3; D is uncertain. There are 17 residues in the CDR3. V was shortened by 3 bases and J by 4 bases, with 19 bases between the two germline ends. Germline V gene lookup returns CDR1 MNHNS and CDR2 SASEGT. CDR3 residues: CASSDVVNWGEGNTIYF. CDR3 DNA: TGTGCCAGCAGTGATGTAGTTAATTGGGGTGAGGGAAACACCATATATTTT.

The chain joins TRBV28 to TRBJ2-1; D remains unclear. Germline V gene data show CDR1 as MDHEN and CDR2 as SYDVKM. Trimming removed 2 bases at V and 9 bases at J, with 2 bases between. The CDR3 covers 10 residues. This CDR3 reads CASSLVEQFF. The DNA for the CDR3 is TGTGCCAGCAGTTTAGTTGAGCAGTTCTTC.

This chain uses TRBV5-1 with TRBJ1-2; D ambiguous. V lost 0 bases to trimming and J lost 6 bases, with 15 bases between them. CDR3 length: 15 residues. Germline V lookup: CDR1 SGHRS, CDR2 YFSETQ. As DNA, the CDR3 is TGCGCCAGCAGCTTGGCGGGGAACCGGGGTAATGGCTACACCTTC. Translated, it gives CASSLAGNRGNGYTF.

This CDR3 reads CASSVRDSFTDTQYF. DNA of the CDR3: TGTGCCAGCAGCGTACGGGACTCCTTCACAGATACGCAGTATTTT. The chain combines TRBV9 with TRBJ2-3, with a possible D match to TRBD2 (6 bases). The CDR3 runs to 15 residues. Trimming left V 1 base short and J 2 bases short, with 11 bases between. Germline V gene lookup returns CDR1 SGDLS and CDR2 YYNGEE.

The chain links TRBV7-6 to TRBJ2-2; 7 bases are shared with TRBD1. V shed 0 bases, J shed 4 bases, and the junction held 5 bases outside the gene matches. Germline CDR1 reads SGHVS; CDR2 reads FNYEAQ. This CDR3 contains 16 residues. CDR3 bases: TGTGCCAGCAGCTTAGCGCTCGGGACAGCCACCGGGGAGCTGTTTTTT. This gives the protein CASSLALGTATGELFF.

The genes are TRBV30 and TRBJ1-1; 7 bases fit TRBD1. This CDR3 spans 13 amino acids. The germline gives CDR1 GTSNPN, CDR2 SVGIG (reference sequence). Trimming cost V 1 base and J 5 bases; bases outside gene matches: 4. The CDR3 loop is CAWSETGMTEAFF. CDR3 sequence (DNA): TGTGCCTGGAGTGAGACAGGGATGACTGAAGCTTTCTTT.

The chain carries TRBV5-8 and TRBJ2-1; 8 bases match TRBD2. Looked up from germline, CDR1 is SGHTS and CDR2 is YDEGEE. V trimming: 1 base; J trimming: 3 bases; junction bases outside the gene matches: 3. There are 15 residues in the CDR3. The CDR3 coding sequence is TGTGCCAGCAGCTTGCAAGCGGGGGTCTACAATGAGCAGTTCTTC. Encoded protein: CASSLQAGVYNEQFF.

The chain couples TRBV12-5 to TRBJ2-3, with D hard to call. The V end was cut by 1 base, the J end by 6 bases, with 17 bases between. The CDR3 sequence is 16 residues long. CDR1 LGHNT and CDR2 FRNRAP come from the germline V gene. The CDR3 loop is CASGLDPTRSDDTQYF. Here the CDR3 DNA reads TGTGCTAGTGGTTTGGACCCGACCCGGAGCGACGATACGCAGTATTTT. The full variable domain, with the rest looked up from reference TRBV12-5 and TRBJ2-3, is DARVTQTPRHKVTEMGQEVTMRCQPILGHNTVFWYRQTMMQGLELLAYFRNRAPLDDSGMPKDRFSAEMPDATLATLKIQPSEPRDSAVYFCASGLDPTRSDDTQYFGPGTRLTVL.

The rearrangement joins TRBV6-6 to TRBJ2-1, with 10 bases identical to TRBD2. The CDR3 loop spans 16 amino acids. V dropped 0 bases and J dropped 6; count of bases not matched to a gene: 5. Looked up from germline, CDR1 is MNHNY and CDR2 is SVGAGI (reference sequence). CDR3 nucleotides: TGTGCCAGCAGTTACTCGGCCAGCGGGGGGGCCAATGAGCAGTTCTTC. This translates into CASSYSASGGANEQFF.

This clone was found once. The chain joins TRBV6-4 to TRBJ1-6, with 8 bases aligning to TRBD1. The germline V gene encodes CDR1 MRHNA and CDR2 SNTAGT. This CDR3 contains 16 residues. V was pared by 3 bases and J by 8 bases, with 9 bases of the junction left unmatched. The CDR3 nucleotides read TGTGCCAGCAGTGATTCGGGGGGGACAGGACATTCACCCCTCCACTTT. This codes for CASSDSGGTGHSPLHF.

This clone has just a few counts. The chain employs TRBV25-1 and TRBJ2-5; a weak D match, TRBD1 (6 bases). CDR1 and CDR2 (germline): MGHDK, SYGVNS. Between the trimmed V and J ends, which lost 7 bases and 2 bases, there was a span of 11 bases. The CDR3 loop spans 13 amino acids. For the CDR3, the DNA is TGTGCCAGCACACAGGGATTTCAAGAGACCCAGTACTTC. It encodes CASTQGFQETQYF.

The V and J genes are TRBV13 and TRBJ1-2; no reliable D call. This CDR3 region has 14 residues. The V end was cut by 1 base, the J end by 2 bases, with 8 bases between. Looked up from germline, CDR1 is PRHDT and CDR2 is FYEKMQ (reference sequence). CDR3 amino acids: CASSLDAENYGYTF. The CDR3 DNA is TGTGCCAGCAGCTTAGATGCGGAAAACTATGGCTACACCTTC.

This rearrangement joins TRBV10-2 to TRBJ1-6; the match to TRBD1 covers 7 bases. The CDR3 totals 14 residues. Germline assignment: CDR1 WSHSY and CDR2 SAAADI. V shed 4 bases, J shed 9 bases, and the junction held 6 bases outside the gene matches. The CDR3 reads CASSVTGLGSPLHF. CDR3 DNA sequence: TGCGCCAGCAGTGTGACAGGGTTGGGTTCACCCCTCCACTTT.

This sequence joins TRBV5-4 and TRBJ2-7; 7 bases agree with TRBD2. The germline CDR1 and CDR2 sequences are SGHNT and YYREEE (reference sequence). After removal of 0 bases from V and 2 bases from J, the junction contained 5 bases not matched to a gene. This CDR3 spans 15 amino acids. DNA of the CDR3: TGTGCCAGCAGCTTGGTAGGCGGGAGTCCCTACGAGCAGTACTTC. Translation gives CASSLVGGSPYEQYF.

The chain recombines TRBV6-6 with TRBJ2-1; possibly TRBD1 or TRBD2 for D (7 bases each). Germline values: CDR1 MNHNY, CDR2 SVGAGI (reference sequence). This CDR3 is built from 15 residues. The ends were cut back, 4 bases at V and 2 bases at J, with 12 bases in the middle. The CDR3 DNA sequence: TGTGCCAGCAGTTTCAGGGGGGGACCCTACAATGAGCAGTTCTTC. It encodes CASSFRGGPYNEQFF.